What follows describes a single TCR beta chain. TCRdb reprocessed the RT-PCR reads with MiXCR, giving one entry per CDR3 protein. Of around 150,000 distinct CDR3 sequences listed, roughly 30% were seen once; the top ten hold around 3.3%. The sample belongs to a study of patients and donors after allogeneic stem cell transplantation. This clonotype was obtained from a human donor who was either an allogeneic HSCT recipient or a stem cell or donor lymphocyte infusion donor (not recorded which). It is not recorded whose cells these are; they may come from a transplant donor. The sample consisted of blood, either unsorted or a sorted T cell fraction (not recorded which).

This CDR3 reads CSARRVQGKQPQHF. Here the CDR3 DNA reads TGCAGTGCTAGACGCGTACAGGGTAAGCAGCCCCAGCATTTT. The chain is built from TRBV20-1 and TRBJ1-5; a weak D match, TRBD1 (6 bases). CDR3 length: 14 residues. Per the germline V gene, CDR1 is DFQATT and CDR2 is SNEGSKA (reference sequence). Between the trimmed V and J ends, which lost 2 bases and 7 bases, there was a span of 15 bases.